What follows are 20 T cell receptor beta chains derived from one specimen sequenced in a study of cytomegalovirus exposure and HLA in healthy donors. Researchers ran the PCR with 60 Vbeta and 13 Jbeta primers. Libraries were prepared by immunoSEQ multiplex PCR; TCRdb keeps only in-frame clonotypes and omits some of them. The sample's table shows around 60,000 clones. Material for sequencing was PBMCs. These receptors came from a woman between 18 and 29 years old in good health and CMV-seronegative.

V usage is TRBV11-2 and J usage is TRBJ2-7; 7 positions agree with TRBD1. CDR3 size: 14 residues. Germline loops: CDR1 SGHAT, CDR2 FQNNGV. With 1 base clipped from V and 4 bases from J, the junction kept 4 bases outside the gene matches. The CDR3, as DNA: TGTGCCAGCAGCTTAGCGGGACAGAGTTACGAGCAGTACTTC. It is translated as CASSLAGQSYEQYF.

The CDR3 protein is CSVEVQGLAGRADNEQFF. The CDR3 nucleotides are TGCAGCGTTGAAGTTCAGGGACTAGCGGGGAGAGCCGACAATGAGCAGTTCTTC. The rearrangement uses TRBV29-1 and TRBJ2-1; 13 bases match TRBD2. Germline CDR1 SQVTM, CDR2 ANQGSEA. Unmatched junction bases numbered 11, after V lost 1 base and J lost 5 bases. The CDR3 is made up of 18 amino acids.

The rearrangement joins TRBV5-1 to TRBJ2-5; TRBD1 matches 9 bases. The CDR3 runs to 14 residues. The V gene end was trimmed by 5 bases and the J gene end by 1 base; junction bases not matched to a gene: 3. Germline V gives CDR1 SGHRS, CDR2 YFSETQ. This chain's CDR3 is CASRAGQGQETQYF. The CDR3 DNA reads TGCGCCAGCAGGGCGGGACAGGGCCAAGAGACCCAGTACTTC. Using reference TRBV5-1 and TRBJ2-5 for the parts outside the CDR3, the full variable domain is KAGVTQTPRYLIKTRGQQVTLSCSPISGHRSVSWYQQTPGQGLQFLFEYFSETQRNKGNFPGRFSGRQFSNSRSEMNVSTLELGDSALYLCASRAGQGQETQYFGPGTRLLVL.

The chain joins TRBV9 to TRBJ2-1, with 8 bases matching TRBD1. Germline CDR1 is SGDLS and CDR2 is YYNGEE. J lost 7 bases, V lost 0 bases, and 6 bases had no gene match. The CDR3 length is 15 residues. CDR3 nucleotide sequence: TGTGCCAGCAGCGTAGGGGGGACAGGCCTAAATGAGCAGTTCTTC. Its protein is CASSVGGTGLNEQFF.

The V gene is TRBV4-1, the J gene TRBJ1-4; D uncertain. The germline V gene has CDR1 MGHRA and CDR2 YSYEKL. The CDR3 is 15 residues long. The V end lost 1 base, the J end lost 7 bases, and 13 bases lay between the germline ends. The CDR3 DNA reads as TGCGCCAGCAGCCAAGGAGGGCCAGTGGGTGAAAAACTGTTTTTT. Translated, it gives CASSQGGPVGEKLFF.

The chain carries TRBV30 and TRBJ1-1; 7 positions agree with TRBD1. The ends lost 0 bases at V and 5 bases at J; junction bases unmatched: 3. Germline V lookup: CDR1 GTSNPN, CDR2 SVGIG (reference sequence). CDR3 length: 13 amino acids. The CDR3 sequence: CAWSVQGTTEAFF. DNA of the CDR3: TGTGCCTGGAGTGTACAGGGGACAACTGAAGCTTTCTTT.

The chain links TRBV5-6 to TRBJ2-3, with 11 nucleotides matching TRBD2. CDR1 is SGHDT, CDR2 YYEEEE, per germline. This CDR3 has 16 amino acids. V gave up 3 bases and J gave up 6 bases; unmatched junction bases: 9. The CDR3, as DNA: TGTGCCAGCAGCTGGACTAGCGGGCCCACCCGGGATACGCAGTATTTT. The encoded protein is CASSWTSGPTRDTQYF.

The CDR3 DNA reads as TGTGCCAGCAGCCCAGTACAGGGGATTGCTGGAAACACCATATATTTT. Protein: CASSPVQGIAGNTIYF. The rearrangement uses TRBV7-9 and TRBJ1-3; 7 bases map to TRBD1. There are 16 residues in the CDR3. CDR1 SEHNR and CDR2 FQNEAQ come from the germline V gene (reference sequence). V was pared by 5 bases and J by 2 bases, with 9 bases of the junction left unmatched.

V and J are TRBV19 and TRBJ1-2; 7 bases match TRBD1. Trimming cost V 8 bases and J 8 bases; bases outside gene matches: 17. The CDR3 loop spans 15 amino acids. CDR1 and CDR2 (germline): LNHDA, SQIVND (reference sequence). The CDR3 sequence: CASLDETGIFGGYTF. The CDR3 nucleotides are TGTGCCAGTCTAGATGAGACAGGGATCTTTGGAGGCTACACCTTC. Full variable domain (outside the CDR3, taken from reference TRBV19 and TRBJ1-2): DGGITQSPKYLFRKEGQNVTLSCEQNLNHDAMYWYRQDPGQGLRLIYYSQIVNDFQKGDIAEGYSVSREKKESFPLTVTSAQKNPTAFYLCASLDETGIFGGYTFGSGTRLTVV.

The chain carries TRBV19 and TRBJ1-2, with D perhaps matching TRBD1 (5 bases). The CDR3 runs 15 residues. CDR1 and CDR2 from the germline V gene are LNHDA and SQIVND (reference sequence). The V end was cut by 5 bases, the J end by 6 bases, with 19 bases between. CDR3: CASSAGSWPAHGYTF. The CDR3 nucleotides are TGTGCCAGTAGTGCAGGGTCCTGGCCAGCGCATGGCTACACCTTC.

The V call is TRBV30, the J call TRBJ2-7, with 9 bases lining up with TRBD1. The junction had 8 bases not matched to a gene; V was cut back by 6 bases and J by 2 bases. Germline V gene sequence: CDR1 GTSNPN, CDR2 SVGIG (reference sequence). This CDR3 is 14 amino acids long. The DNA of the CDR3 is TGTGCCTGCACAGGGGGCCGAACTACCTACGAGCAGTACTTC. Encoded protein: CACTGGRTTYEQYF. Together with reference TRBV30 and TRBJ2-7, the CDR3 gives the full variable domain: SQTIHQWPATLVQPVGSPLSLECTVEGTSNPNLYWYRQAAGRGLQLLFYSVGIGQISSEVPQNLSASRPQDRQFILSSKKLLLSDSGFYLCACTGGRTTYEQYFGPGTRLTVT.

The chain recombines TRBV5-1 with TRBJ1-5; the D is unclear. The CDR3 has 14 amino acids. Trimming took off 2 bases at V and 0 bases at J, with 6 bases between the two ends. Germline loops: CDR1 SGHRS, CDR2 YFSETQ. CDR3 nucleotides: TGCGCCAGCAGCTTAGACACTAGCAATCAGCCCCAGCATTTT. This translates into CASSLDTSNQPQHF.

The gene calls are TRBV6-1 and TRBJ1-5; TRBD1 might be the D (5 bases). CDR1 is MNHNS and CDR2 is SASEGT in the germline V gene. Deletions cut 3 bases from V and 3 bases from J, with 15 bases between. The CDR3 length is 16 residues. The CDR3 loop reads CASSDVLGGNNQPQHF. The DNA of the CDR3 is TGTGCCAGCAGTGATGTCCTTGGGGGGAACAATCAGCCCCAGCATTTT.

This rearrangement joins TRBV29-1 to TRBJ1-1; 7 bases are shared with TRBD1. The junction had 7 bases not matched to a gene; V was cut back by 3 bases and J by 0 bases. Germline V CDR1 and CDR2: SQVTM, ANQGSEA. The CDR3 totals 15 residues. CDR3: CSVDGPGGMNTEAFF. CDR3 DNA: TGCAGCGTTGATGGTCCAGGGGGAATGAACACTGAAGCTTTCTTT.

The chain combines TRBV11-3 with TRBJ1-1; the match to TRBD1 covers 8 bases. With V trimmed by 4 bases and J by 2 bases, 6 bases remained unmatched. The CDR3 is made up of 15 amino acids. The V gene's germline CDR1 is SGHNT and CDR2 YENEEA. The CDR3 region has the DNA TGTGCCAGCAGCTCCTACAGGGGGTCTAACACTGAAGCTTTCTTT. Its protein is CASSSYRGSNTEAFF.

The chain carries TRBV10-3 and TRBJ2-7; D possibly corresponds to TRBD2 (5 bases). This CDR3 region has 12 residues. Germline V CDR1 and CDR2: ENHRY, SYGVKD. Trimming cost V 7 bases and J 2 bases, with 9 bases left between them. The CDR3 bases are TGTGCCATCAAAGGTAGCGCCTACGAGCAGTACTTC. It codes for CAIKGSAYEQYF.

V is TRBV4-1 and J is TRBJ1-2; 7 bases map to TRBD1. Germline CDR1 reads MGHRA; CDR2 reads YSYEKL. The length of the CDR3 is 13 residues. V gave up 0 bases and J gave up 5 bases; unmatched junction bases: 0. The DNA for the CDR3 is TGCGCCAGCAGCCAAGAGGGACAGTATGGCTACACCTTC. This encodes CASSQEGQYGYTF.

This sequence joins TRBV6-5 and TRBJ2-7; the match to TRBD2 covers 10 bases. The CDR3 spans 15 residues. The germline V gene has CDR1 MNHEY and CDR2 SVGAGI. Trimming at V came to 2 bases and at J to 0 bases, leaving 1 base not matched to a gene. The CDR3 sequence is CASSYTSGASYEQYF. Written as DNA, the CDR3 is TGTGCCAGCAGTTACACTAGCGGGGCCTCCTACGAGCAGTACTTC.

V is TRBV18 and J is TRBJ2-7; a possible D gene is TRBD1 (6 bases). Trimming left V 2 bases short and J 6 bases short, with 14 bases between. The CDR3 has 14 residues. Germline values: CDR1 KGHSH, CDR2 LQKENI. In nucleotides, the CDR3 is TGTGCCAGCTCACCATCAGGGGCAATCTCCGAGCAGTACTTC. Residues: CASSPSGAISEQYF.

This chain uses TRBV10-2 with TRBJ2-1; TRBD2 is a possible D gene (5 bases). With 6 bases removed from V and 9 bases from J, the gap between germline ends came to 12 bases. Germline V gene lookup returns CDR1 WSHSY and CDR2 SAAADI. CDR3 size: 12 residues. The CDR3 spells CASRTRVPEQFF. CDR3 nucleotide sequence: TGCGCCAGCAGAACTAGGGTTCCTGAGCAGTTCTTC.